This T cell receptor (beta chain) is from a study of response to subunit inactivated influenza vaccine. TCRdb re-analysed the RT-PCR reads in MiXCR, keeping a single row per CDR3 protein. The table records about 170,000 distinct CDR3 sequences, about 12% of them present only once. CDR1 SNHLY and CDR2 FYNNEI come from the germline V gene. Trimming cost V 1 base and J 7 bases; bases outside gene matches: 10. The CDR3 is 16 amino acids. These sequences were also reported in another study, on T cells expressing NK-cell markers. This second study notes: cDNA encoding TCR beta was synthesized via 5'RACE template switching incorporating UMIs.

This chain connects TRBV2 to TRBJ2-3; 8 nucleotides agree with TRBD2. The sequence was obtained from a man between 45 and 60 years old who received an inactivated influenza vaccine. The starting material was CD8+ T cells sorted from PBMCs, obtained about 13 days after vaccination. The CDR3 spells CASSEVASGSFYTQYF. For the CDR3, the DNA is TGTGCCAGCAGTGAAGTTGCTAGCGGGTCTTTTTATACGCAGTATTTT.